These 21 T cell receptor beta chains came from one sample sequenced in a study of beta chain features in type 1 diabetes. Their antigens remain unidentified. Isolated RNA was reverse transcribed in full, so expressed TCRB transcripts were sequenced. TCRdb's table, derived via immunoSEQ multiplex PCR, lists solely in-frame clones and lacks some. The sample consists of 85,000 to 110,000 clones, 28% of them appearing once. Whole-study findings and limits: Patients with Type 1 diabetes showed moderately but significantly shorter TCRB CDR3s in all four CD4+ subsets.

Sequenced input: central memory CD4+ T cells from blood. All receptors derive from a woman younger than 30 with type 1 diabetes.

The chain joins TRBV5-1 to TRBJ2-1; TRBD1 matches 8 bases. This CDR3 is 16 amino acids long. The junction had 6 bases not matched to a gene; V was cut back by 4 bases and J by 0 bases. The germline V gene encodes CDR1 SGHRS and CDR2 YFSETQ. The CDR3 sequence is CASSPNRGSSYNEQFF. As DNA, the CDR3 is TGCGCCAGCAGCCCGAACAGGGGGAGCTCCTACAATGAGCAGTTCTTC.

V and J are TRBV15 and TRBJ2-1; 7 bases fit TRBD2. The germline gives CDR1 LNHNV, CDR2 YYDKDF (reference sequence). The CDR3 runs 12 residues. V shed 6 bases, J shed 8 bases, and the junction held 4 bases outside the gene matches. This CDR3 reads CATRRLADEQFF. The CDR3 DNA sequence: TGTGCCACCAGAAGACTAGCCGATGAGCAGTTCTTC.

The chain employs TRBV7-9 and TRBJ2-2; D remains ambiguous. V was trimmed by 3 bases and J by 3 bases, leaving 8 bases between them. CDR1 and CDR2 from the germline V gene are SEHNR and FQNEAQ (reference sequence). This CDR3 comprises 14 residues. The CDR3 loop is CASSFDTYTGELFF. In DNA form, the CDR3 reads TGTGCCAGCAGCTTCGACACGTACACCGGGGAGCTGTTTTTT. Looking up the rest from reference TRBV7-9 and TRBJ2-2 gives the full variable domain: DTGVSQNPRHKITKRGQNVTFRCDPISEHNRLYWYRQTLGQGPEFLTYFQNEAQLEKSRLLSDRFSAERPKGSFSTLEIQRTEQGDSAMYLCASSFDTYTGELFFGEGSRLTVL.

J is TRBJ2-1 and V is TRBV7-2; 14 bases align to TRBD2. The CDR3 totals 18 residues. V dropped 5 bases and J dropped 4; count of bases not matched to a gene: 10. CDR1 and CDR2 from the germline V gene are SGHTA and FQGNSA. The CDR3 bases are TGTGCCAGCAGCACCGGACTAGCGGGAGGAGTGATTTACAATGAGCAGTTCTTC. This sequence encodes CASSTGLAGGVIYNEQFF.

The V and J genes are TRBV7-9 and TRBJ2-1; a weak D match, TRBD1 (6 bases). From germline, CDR1 is SEHNR and CDR2 FQNEAQ (reference sequence). The germline V and J ends were trimmed by 5 bases and 8 bases, with 19 bases remaining between them. The CDR3 extends over 15 amino acids. CDR3: CASSPRQVVVDEQFF. The CDR3 region has the DNA TGTGCCAGCAGCCCTCGACAGGTAGTTGTGGATGAGCAGTTCTTC.

The chain joins TRBV5-4 to TRBJ2-1; 10 nucleotides line up with TRBD1. The CDR3 spans 16 residues. The J segment lost 7 bases and the V segment lost 2 bases, leaving 9 bases of the junction unmatched. Germline V gives CDR1 SGHNT, CDR2 YYREEE (reference sequence). The CDR3 DNA is TGTGCCAGCAGCTTCGGAGGAGACAGGGGGCGGAATGAGCAGTTCTTC. This translates into CASSFGGDRGRNEQFF.

This clone was counted many times. The chain combines TRBV7-9 with TRBJ2-3; no clear D. Trimming pared 1 base from V and 2 bases from J, leaving 7 bases between. This CDR3 is 14 amino acids long. Germline V CDR1 and CDR2: SEHNR, FQNEAQ (reference sequence). The CDR3 protein is CASSLGSPTDTQYF. The DNA of the CDR3 is TGTGCCAGCAGCTTAGGTTCTCCCACAGATACGCAGTATTTT.

This clone was recorded a few times. The chain has TRBV5-4 and TRBJ2-4; TRBD1 aligns across 9 bases. There are 15 residues in the CDR3. Per the germline V gene, CDR1 is SGHNT and CDR2 is YYREEE (reference sequence). Trimming at V came to 2 bases and at J to 7 bases, leaving 7 bases not matched to a gene. The CDR3 DNA is TGTGCCAGCAGCTTCCCGGGACAGGGAGTGAACATTCAGTACTTC. This translates into CASSFPGQGVNIQYF.

The genes are TRBV6-5 and TRBJ1-5, with 7 bases matching TRBD1. The CDR3 covers 14 residues. V shed 7 bases and J 1 base; nucleotides not matched to a gene: 4. Germline CDR1 reads MNHEY; CDR2 reads SVGAGI. The DNA for the CDR3 is TGTGCCAGCAACCAGGGACAGAGCAATCAGCCCCAGCATTTT. This encodes CASNQGQSNQPQHF.

The J gene is TRBJ2-5, the V gene TRBV11-3; 10 nucleotides match TRBD2. The CDR3 loop spans 16 amino acids. Germline V gene sequence: CDR1 SGHNT, CDR2 YENEEA. V lost 1 base to trimming and J lost 1 base; unmatched junction nucleotides: 3. The CDR3 coding sequence is TGTGCCAGCAGCTTAGGTAGCGGGAGGACCCAAGAGACCCAGTACTTC. This translates into CASSLGSGRTQETQYF.

This clone showed up just a few times. The gene calls are TRBV4-1 and TRBJ2-2; no reliable D call. The V end was cut by 0 bases, the J end by 3 bases, with 5 bases between. Germline lookup yields CDR1 MGHRA and CDR2 YSYEKL. The CDR3 has 14 amino acids. The CDR3 region has the DNA TGCGCCAGCAGCCAAGAAGGAGACACCGGGGAGCTGTTTTTT. This translates into CASSQEGDTGELFF.

The chain combines TRBV28 with TRBJ1-3; D gene uncertain. Germline V CDR1 and CDR2: MDHEN, SYDVKM. The ends were cut back, 1 base at V and 4 bases at J, with 20 bases in the middle. This CDR3 contains 18 residues. This chain's CDR3 is CASSLSGFEGLDGNTIYF. Written as DNA, the CDR3 is TGTGCCAGCAGTTTATCGGGGTTCGAGGGATTGGACGGAAACACCATATATTTT.

The V gene is TRBV14, the J gene TRBJ2-1, with D possibly TRBD1 on 5 matching bases. V was clipped by 7 bases and J by 7 bases, with 17 bases between them. CDR1 is SGHDN, CDR2 FVKESK, per germline. The CDR3 has 14 residues. The DNA of the CDR3 is TGTGCCAGCATCGCTACTGGGGCTGGGAATGAGCAGTTCTTC. Amino acids: CASIATGAGNEQFF.

The CDR3 is CASSPKREPRELFF. As DNA, the CDR3 is TGTGCCAGTAGTCCCAAGCGGGAGCCCAGGGAGCTGTTTTTT. The rearrangement links TRBV19 to TRBJ2-2; 8 bases line up with TRBD2. This CDR3 has 14 residues. CDR1 and CDR2 from the germline V gene are LNHDA and SQIVND (reference sequence). With 5 bases clipped from V and 9 bases from J, the junction kept 8 bases outside the gene matches.

This clone has only a few counts. The rearrangement joins TRBV30 to TRBJ2-7; 8 bases match TRBD2. CDR1 and CDR2 from the germline V gene are GTSNPN and SVGIG (reference sequence). The length of the CDR3 is 13 residues. The V segment lost 5 bases and the J segment 3 bases; nucleotides outside the gene matches: 6. The CDR3 sequence is CAWSSGSVYEQYF. For the CDR3, the DNA is TGTGCCTGGTCAAGCGGGAGCGTCTACGAGCAGTACTTC.

This clone was found a few times. This chain uses TRBV5-4 with TRBJ2-5; D may be TRBD2 (5 bases). CDR3 length equals 14 residues. V was cut by 0 bases and J by 5 bases, with 11 bases left in between. Germline-derived CDR1 and CDR2 are SGHNT and YYREEE (reference sequence). The CDR3 sequence is CASSLGTSRETQYF. DNA for the CDR3: TGTGCCAGCAGCTTGGGTACTAGTCGGGAGACCCAGTACTTC.

The genes are TRBV6-1 and TRBJ1-4, with a possible D match to TRBD1 (5 bases). The CDR3 is made up of 17 amino acids. CDR1 is MNHNS and CDR2 is SASEGT in the germline V gene. V was cut by 4 bases and J by 0 bases, with 15 bases left in between. CDR3 nucleotides: TGTGCCAGCAGTGGACGACAGAGTTTTGCAACTAATGAAAAACTGTTTTTT. It is translated as CASSGRQSFATNEKLFF.

The V and J genes are TRBV30 and TRBJ1-1; 7 bases are shared with TRBD1. The CDR3 contains 13 residues. The J segment lost 5 bases and the V segment lost 3 bases, leaving 6 bases of the junction unmatched. Looked up from germline, CDR1 is GTSNPN and CDR2 is SVGIG (reference sequence). CDR3 DNA: TGTGCCTGGAGGGGGTCAGGGGGGACTGAAGCTTTCTTT. Residues: CAWRGSGGTEAFF.

The chain couples TRBV28 to TRBJ2-7; 8 bases agree with TRBD1. The V segment lost 3 bases and the J segment 5 bases; nucleotides outside the gene matches: 3. Germline V lookup: CDR1 MDHEN, CDR2 SYDVKM. The CDR3 runs to 13 residues. In DNA, the CDR3 is TGTGCCAGCAGTTTCCCGACAGGGGACGAGCAGTACTTC. Translated, it gives CASSFPTGDEQYF.

This sequence joins TRBV28 and TRBJ1-4; 9 bases are a match to TRBD1. The CDR3 spans 14 residues. CDR1 is MDHEN, CDR2 SYDVKM, per germline. The V gene end was trimmed by 8 bases and the J gene end by 7 bases; junction bases not matched to a gene: 8. The CDR3 nucleotides are TGTGCCAGCGGATCCGGGACAGGGCGTGAAAAACTGTTTTTT. Amino acid sequence: CASGSGTGREKLFF.

The CDR3 loop reads CASSFFPANSYEQYV. CDR3 nucleotide sequence: TGTGCCAGCAGTTTTTTCCCAGCGAACTCCTACGAGCAGTACGTC. The chain recombines TRBV6-5 with TRBJ2-7; D remains ambiguous. V lost 4 bases, J lost 0 bases, and 13 bases lay in between. CDR1 and CDR2 from the germline V gene are MNHEY and SVGAGI. The CDR3 is 15 residues long.